The 6 T cell receptor beta chains listed next were all sequenced from one sample in a study of HIV-infected children after antiretroviral therapy interruption. The treatment is: PENTA 11 planned treatment interruption arm or continuous ART arm. A 3' RACE protocol on RNA, with unique molecular identifiers, produced the TCR library. MiXCR was run by TCRdb on the 3' RACE reads, yielding one entry per CDR3 protein. Here the sample spans about 40,000 distinct CDR3 sequences, 5% to 8% being singletons. This sample comprised CD45RA+ CD4+ T cells from PBMCs, pooled from several time points, obtained from a donor given antiretroviral therapy, either interrupted or continuous. Regarding subset: naive CD4+ CD45RA+ CD45RO- T cells. These receptors were obtained from a pool of human donors with HIV.

This clonotype was recorded many times. The rearrangement links TRBV7-9 to TRBJ2-2; no definite D call. The CDR3 consists of 15 residues. Germline loops: CDR1 SEHNR, CDR2 FQNEAQ (reference sequence). Trimming cost V 3 bases and J 2 bases, with 10 bases left between them. This CDR3 is CASSLGRANTGELFF. In nucleotides, the CDR3 is TGTGCCAGCAGCTTGGGCAGAGCAAACACCGGGGAGCTGTTTTTT.

This clonotype was seen a handful of times. At one boundary the junction diverges from the germline segment, which might be a read error. The chain combines TRBV28 with TRBJ1-5; no definite D call. Germline values: CDR1 MDHEN, CDR2 SYDVKM. The CDR3 loop spans 11 amino acids. CDR3: CASSNGGPRDF. The DNA of the CDR3 is TGTGCCAGCAGCAACGGAGGCCCGAGGGATTTT.

In its sample, this clonotype was seen a few times. The chain combines TRBV5-1 with TRBJ1-5; 8 bases line up with TRBD1. This CDR3 region has 14 residues. Germline CDR1 reads SGHRS; CDR2 reads YFSETQ. Trimming at V came to 3 bases and at J to 7 bases, leaving 6 bases not matched to a gene. DNA of the CDR3: TGCGCCAGCAGCTCGGACAGGGCGGGGCAGCCCCAGCATTTT. Protein product: CASSSDRAGQPQHF.

This clonotype was seen at least ten times. The genes are TRBV7-2 and TRBJ2-5; D is tentatively TRBD1 or TRBD2 (5 bases each). V was cut by 5 bases and J by 5 bases, with 15 bases left in between. This CDR3 comprises 14 residues. Germline V gene sequence: CDR1 SGHTA, CDR2 FQGNSA. The CDR3 protein is CASSRPTREETQYF. Here the CDR3 DNA reads TGTGCCAGCAGCCGTCCCACCAGGGAGGAGACCCAGTACTTC.

This sequence joins TRBV7-9 and TRBJ2-1; no reliable D call. Trimming removed 5 bases from V and 2 bases from J, with 7 bases in between. Germline V gene data show CDR1 as SEHNR and CDR2 as FQNEAQ (reference sequence). The CDR3 sequence is 13 residues long. The CDR3 nucleotides read TGTGCCAGCAGCCCCTACCCCTACAATGAGCAGTTCTTC. This gives the protein CASSPYPYNEQFF.

The table lists this clonotype with many counts. This chain links TRBV12-3 or TRBV12-4 with TRBJ1-5; D not certain. V was cut by 1 base and J by 6 bases, with 10 bases left in between. The CDR3 loop spans 14 amino acids. The CDR3: CASSLGKWGQPQHF. DNA of the CDR3: TGTGCCAGCAGTTTAGGGAAATGGGGTCAGCCCCAGCATTTT.